This TCR beta chain was sequenced in a study of control samples from healthy donors and cancer patients. Assay used: immunoSEQ multiplex PCR; TCRdb lists only in-frame clones, some missing. The table records about 120,000 clones, 88% of them present only once. Trimming removed 2 bases at V and 6 bases at J, with 3 bases between. This CDR3 has 11 amino acids. From germline, CDR1 is SGHTA and CDR2 FQGNSA. Source material: blood. The genes are TRBV7-2 and TRBJ2-3; D remains unclear. This TCR was recovered from a woman aged 70-85 years in good health. The CDR3 DNA reads as TGTGCCAGCAGCTTAAGGGATACGCAGTATTTT. It translates to CASSLRDTQYF.